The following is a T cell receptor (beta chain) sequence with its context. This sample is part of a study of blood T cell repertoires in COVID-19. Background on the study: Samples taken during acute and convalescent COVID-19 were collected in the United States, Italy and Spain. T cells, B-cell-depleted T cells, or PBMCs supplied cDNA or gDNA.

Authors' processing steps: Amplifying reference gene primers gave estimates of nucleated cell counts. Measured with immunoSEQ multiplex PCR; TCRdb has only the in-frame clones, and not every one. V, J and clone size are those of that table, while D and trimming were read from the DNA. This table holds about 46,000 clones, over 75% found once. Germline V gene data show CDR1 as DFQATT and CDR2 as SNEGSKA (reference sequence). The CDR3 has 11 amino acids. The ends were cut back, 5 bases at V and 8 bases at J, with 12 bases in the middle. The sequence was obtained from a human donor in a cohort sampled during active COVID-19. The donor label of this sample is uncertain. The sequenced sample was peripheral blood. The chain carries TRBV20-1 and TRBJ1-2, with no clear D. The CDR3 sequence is CSAPPVGGYTF. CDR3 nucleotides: TGCAGTGCTCCCCCTGTGGGCGGCTACACCTTC.